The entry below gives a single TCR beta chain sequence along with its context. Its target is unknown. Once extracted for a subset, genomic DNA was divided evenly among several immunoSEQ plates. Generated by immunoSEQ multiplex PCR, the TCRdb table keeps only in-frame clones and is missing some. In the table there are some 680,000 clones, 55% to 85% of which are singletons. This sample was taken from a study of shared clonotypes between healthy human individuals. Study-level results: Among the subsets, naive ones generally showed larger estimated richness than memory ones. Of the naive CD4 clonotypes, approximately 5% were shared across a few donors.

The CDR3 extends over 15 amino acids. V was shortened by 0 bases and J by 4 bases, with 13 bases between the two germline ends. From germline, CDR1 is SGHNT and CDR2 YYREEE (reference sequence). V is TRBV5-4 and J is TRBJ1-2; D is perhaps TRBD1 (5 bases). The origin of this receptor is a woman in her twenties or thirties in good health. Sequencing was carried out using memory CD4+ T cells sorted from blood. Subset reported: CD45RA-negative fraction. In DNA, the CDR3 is TGTGCCAGCAGCTTGGCCGTTGGGGGACTCTATGGCTACACCTTC. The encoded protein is CASSLAVGGLYGYTF.